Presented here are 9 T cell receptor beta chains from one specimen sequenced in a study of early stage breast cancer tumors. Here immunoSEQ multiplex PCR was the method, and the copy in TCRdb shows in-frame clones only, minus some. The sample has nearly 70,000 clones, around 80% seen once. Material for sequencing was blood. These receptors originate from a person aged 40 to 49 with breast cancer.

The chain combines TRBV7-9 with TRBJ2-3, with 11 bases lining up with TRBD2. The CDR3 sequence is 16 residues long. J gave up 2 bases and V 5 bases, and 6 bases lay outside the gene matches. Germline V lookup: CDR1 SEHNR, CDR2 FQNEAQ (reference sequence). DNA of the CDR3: TGTGCCAGCAGCCTCGCGACTAGCGGGGCCACAGATACGCAGTATTTT. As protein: CASSLATSGATDTQYF.

The CDR3 here is CASSQADTQYF. The CDR3, as DNA: TGCGCCAGCAGCCAAGCAGATACGCAGTATTTT. This chain uses TRBV4-1 with TRBJ2-3; D gene uncertain. The germline gives CDR1 MGHRA, CDR2 YSYEKL. CDR3 length: 11 amino acids. V was clipped by 1 base and J by 4 bases, with 0 bases between them.

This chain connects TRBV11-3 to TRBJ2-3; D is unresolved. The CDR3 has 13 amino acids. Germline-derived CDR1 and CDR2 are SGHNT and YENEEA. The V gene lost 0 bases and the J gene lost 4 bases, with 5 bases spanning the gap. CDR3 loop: CASSLDQSDTQYF. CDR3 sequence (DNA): TGTGCCAGCAGCTTAGATCAGTCAGATACGCAGTATTTT.

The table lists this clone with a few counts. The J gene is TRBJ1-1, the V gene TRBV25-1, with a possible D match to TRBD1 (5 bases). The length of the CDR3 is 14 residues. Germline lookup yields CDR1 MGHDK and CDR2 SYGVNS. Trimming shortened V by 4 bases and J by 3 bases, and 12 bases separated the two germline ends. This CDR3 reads CASSAILGDTEAFF. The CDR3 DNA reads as TGTGCCAGCAGTGCAATTCTAGGGGACACTGAAGCTTTCTTT.

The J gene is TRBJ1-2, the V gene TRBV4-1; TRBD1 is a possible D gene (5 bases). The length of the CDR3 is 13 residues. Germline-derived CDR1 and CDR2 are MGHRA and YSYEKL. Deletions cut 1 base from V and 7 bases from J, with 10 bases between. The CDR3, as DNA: TGCGCCAGCAGCCAAGTGACAGTCCCTGGCTACACCTTC. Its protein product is CASSQVTVPGYTF.

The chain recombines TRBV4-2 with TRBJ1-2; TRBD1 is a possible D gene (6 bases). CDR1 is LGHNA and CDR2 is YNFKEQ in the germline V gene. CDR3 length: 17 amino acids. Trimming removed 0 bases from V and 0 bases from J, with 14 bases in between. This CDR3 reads CASSQDWRQGTNYGYTF. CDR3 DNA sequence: TGTGCCAGCAGCCAAGATTGGCGGCAGGGGACTAACTATGGCTACACCTTC.

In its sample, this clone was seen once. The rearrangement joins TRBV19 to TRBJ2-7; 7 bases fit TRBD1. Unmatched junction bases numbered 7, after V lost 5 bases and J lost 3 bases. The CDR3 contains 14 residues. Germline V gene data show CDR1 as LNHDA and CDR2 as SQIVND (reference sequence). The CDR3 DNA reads TGTGCCAGTAGTGTGACAGGGTCGTACTACGAGCAGTACTTC. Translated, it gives CASSVTGSYYEQYF.

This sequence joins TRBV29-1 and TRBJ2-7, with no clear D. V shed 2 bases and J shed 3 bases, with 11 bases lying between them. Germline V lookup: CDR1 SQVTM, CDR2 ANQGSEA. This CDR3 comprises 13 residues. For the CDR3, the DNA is TGCAGCGTTGAATTTCCACAGTTCTACGAGCAGTACTTC. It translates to CSVEFPQFYEQYF.

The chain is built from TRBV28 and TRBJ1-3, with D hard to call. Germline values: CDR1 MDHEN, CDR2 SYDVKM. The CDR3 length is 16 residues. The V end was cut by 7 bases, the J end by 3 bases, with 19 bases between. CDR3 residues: CASKPGKGSVGNTIYF. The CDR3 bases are TGTGCCAGCAAGCCCGGGAAAGGATCCGTTGGAAACACCATATATTTT.